Reported below is one TCR beta chain. As yet, its antigen is unknown. The CDR3 is made up of 14 amino acids. The J segment lost 7 bases and the V segment lost 2 bases, leaving 5 bases of the junction unmatched. Germline values: CDR1 LNHDA, CDR2 SQIVND (reference sequence). This sample was included in a study of beta chain features in type 1 diabetes. Study-wide background: Sorted cells, 107,917,701 in number, were examined across all samples. Overall study findings and caveats: Naive, central memory and regulatory TCRB repertoires appeared more similar among patients than healthy donors.

Investigators reverse transcribed all isolated RNA, so they sequenced expressed TCRB transcripts. Sequencing was performed with immunoSEQ multiplex PCR; in TCRdb, only in-frame clones are kept and a portion is missing. The repertoire consists of roughly 300,000 clones, with 11% to 15% occurring once and the leading ten covering 6.7%. The sample consisted of central memory CD4+ T cells from blood. The chain links TRBV19 to TRBJ2-1; 7 bases map to TRBD2. The source is a man aged 25 to 40 in good health. The CDR3 sequence is CASSIWGTTNEQFF. The CDR3 DNA follows: TGTGCCAGTAGTATATGGGGGACTACTAATGAGCAGTTCTTC.